This T cell receptor beta chain emerged from a study of vaccination and CD4 T cells after COVID-19. The CDR3 spans 17 residues. Per the germline V gene, CDR1 is DFQATT and CDR2 is SNEGSKA (reference sequence). V was clipped by 4 bases and J by 4 bases; unmatched bases: 6. Worth noting for this clonotype: What it binds is unknown.

An Oncomine TCR Beta short-read assay was used to sequence the DNA from cultured CD4+ T cells. From the PCR reads, TCRdb called clonotypes with MiXCR, one entry per CDR3 protein. The table has 25,000 to 30,000 distinct CDR3 sequences, more than 35% seen once. The time point denotes: late sampling 161 to 241 days after vaccination in a few convalescent patients. Treatment given: approximately 9-day PBMC culture with coronavirus spike peptide pools or control peptides (ViraFEST assay). Material: CD4+ T cells from blood, cultured in vitro, obtained about 7 months after SARS-CoV-2 vaccination. This chain connects TRBV20-1 to TRBJ2-2; 16 bases map to TRBD2. This TCR derives from a human donor who had recovered from COVID-19. CDR3 bases: TGCAGTGCTATACCGGGACTAGCGGGAGGGGCCACCGGGGAGCTGTTTTTT. Translating it yields CSAIPGLAGGATGELFF.